The entry below describes one TCR beta chain. No antigen is known for it. The CDR3 consists of 15 residues. Germline CDR1 reads SNHLY; CDR2 reads FYNNEI. Trimming took off 6 bases at V and 3 bases at J, with 15 bases between the two ends. This sample stems from a study of beta chain features in type 1 diabetes. The study, taken as a whole, reports: Because the template was cDNA, high-expressing cells might be over-represented. VDJ junctions from type 1 diabetes patients carried fewer insertions and larger deletions.

Sequencing targeted expressed TCRB transcripts, as all isolated RNA had been reverse transcribed. Some clones are missing from TCRdb's copy, which holds only in-frame ones; the method was immunoSEQ multiplex PCR. The table shows 850,000 to 900,000 clones, with 15% to 20% occurring only once. The rearrangement links TRBV2 to TRBJ1-5; perhaps TRBD1 as D (5 bases). Input material: naive CD4+ T cells from blood. This receptor was obtained from a woman between 18 and 30 years old in good health. CDR3 loop: CASSSAGRNNQPQHF. The CDR3 DNA sequence: TGTGCCAGCAGCTCAGCAGGGAGAAACAATCAGCCCCAGCATTTT.